One sample yielded the 19 T cell receptor beta chains listed below, sequenced in a study of cytomegalovirus exposure and HLA in healthy donors. TCRdb keeps only in-frame clones here, not all; method: immunoSEQ multiplex PCR. Of approximately 230,000 clones listed, about 90% are singletons. The specimen sequenced was PBMCs. Receptors were obtained from a man aged 18 to 30 in good health and CMV-seropositive.

This clone appeared once. The V call is TRBV7-6, the J call TRBJ2-7, with 10 bases aligning to TRBD2. Germline CDR1 reads SGHVS; CDR2 reads FNYEAQ. Trimming cost V 3 bases and J 6 bases; bases outside gene matches: 2. CDR3 length: 13 amino acids. The CDR3 reads CASSLASGSEQYF. The CDR3 DNA sequence: TGTGCCAGCAGCTTGGCTAGCGGGAGCGAGCAGTACTTC.

Notes on this clone: Other DNA sequences in this sample translate to the same CDR3. The genes are TRBV10-3 and TRBJ1-5; D is uncertain. The CDR3 contains 14 residues. V shed 0 bases and J shed 4 bases, with 7 bases lying between them. CDR1 ENHRY and CDR2 SYGVKD come from the germline V gene. The CDR3 coding sequence is TGTGCCATCAGTGAGTCGGCCGGAAATCAGCCCCAGCATTTT. It codes for CAISESAGNQPQHF.

The chain links TRBV5-1 to TRBJ2-3; 7 nucleotides agree with TRBD1. The CDR3 has 15 amino acids. Germline V gene sequence: CDR1 SGHRS, CDR2 YFSETQ. Losses at the gene ends were 4 bases for V and 0 bases for J; bases not matched to a gene: 5. In DNA form, the CDR3 reads TGCGCCAGCAGCAAGGACAGGCTAAGCACAGATACGCAGTATTTT. Translating gives CASSKDRLSTDTQYF.

The rearrangement joins TRBV7-2 to TRBJ1-1, with D possibly matching TRBD1 (5 bases). Germline V gene lookup returns CDR1 SGHTA and CDR2 FQGNSA. The CDR3 sequence is 12 residues long. Trimming stripped 5 bases from V and 10 bases from J, with 14 bases between. Here the CDR3 reads CASSRAGLGAFF. The DNA for the CDR3 is TGTGCCAGCAGCCGGGCGGGACTGGGAGCTTTCTTT. The full variable domain, completed using reference TRBV7-2 and TRBJ1-1, is GAGVSQSPSNKVTEKGKDVELRCDPISGHTALYWYRQSLGQGLEFLIYFQGNSAPDKSGLPSDRFSAERTGGSVSTLTIQRTQQEDSAVYLCASSRAGLGAFFGQGTRLTVV.

The chain recombines TRBV19 with TRBJ2-2; D is ambiguous. Germline-derived CDR1 and CDR2 are LNHDA and SQIVND (reference sequence). The CDR3 has 15 amino acids. Trimming cost V 6 bases and J 2 bases, with 13 bases left between them. The CDR3 DNA is TGTGCCAGTAGCCCCGGGCCTTTTAACACCGGGGAGCTGTTTTTT. This gives the protein CASSPGPFNTGELFF. The full variable domain, with the rest looked up from reference TRBV19 and TRBJ2-2, is DGGITQSPKYLFRKEGQNVTLSCEQNLNHDAMYWYRQDPGQGLRLIYYSQIVNDFQKGDIAEGYSVSREKKESFPLTVTSAQKNPTAFYLCASSPGPFNTGELFFGEGSRLTVL.

This chain links TRBV5-6 with TRBJ2-3; perhaps TRBD2 as D (6 bases). The CDR3 covers 16 residues. The V end was cut by 3 bases, the J end by 3 bases, with 17 bases between. Germline assignment: CDR1 SGHDT and CDR2 YYEEEE. CDR3 in DNA: TGTGCCAGCAGCTACTATAGCGTGGAGGGAACAGATACGCAGTATTTT. It encodes CASSYYSVEGTDTQYF.

This chain joins TRBV10-3 and TRBJ2-1; maybe TRBD1 (6 bases). Trimming shortened V by 0 bases and J by 7 bases, and 19 bases separated the two germline ends. This CDR3 is 17 amino acids long. CDR1 and CDR2 from the germline V gene are ENHRY and SYGVKD. CDR3: CAISESISQGQRNEQFF. The CDR3, as DNA: TGTGCCATCAGTGAGTCGATAAGTCAGGGGCAAAGGAATGAGCAGTTCTTC.

The V and J genes are TRBV28 and TRBJ1-5; no clear D. V gave up 4 bases and J gave up 2 bases, with 12 bases separating them. CDR1 MDHEN and CDR2 SYDVKM come from the germline V gene. The CDR3 has 15 residues. CDR3: CASSSGYRGNQPQHF. The CDR3 coding sequence is TGTGCCAGCAGTTCAGGTTATAGGGGCAATCAGCCCCAGCATTTT.

There are a few counts of this clone. The CDR3 DNA reads as TGTGCCAGCAGCCCAGGACTAGCGGGAGTTGAGCAGTTCTTC. It encodes CASSPGLAGVEQFF. The rearrangement joins TRBV7-2 to TRBJ2-1; 13 bases match TRBD2. The J segment lost 9 bases and the V segment lost 5 bases, leaving 4 bases of the junction unmatched. The CDR3 sequence is 14 residues long. Per the germline V gene, CDR1 is SGHTA and CDR2 is FQGNSA.

The chain carries TRBV5-6 and TRBJ2-3; 8 positions match TRBD2. Germline V CDR1 and CDR2: SGHDT, YYEEEE. J lost 2 bases, V lost 0 bases, and 14 bases had no gene match. This CDR3 comprises 19 residues. The CDR3 spells CASSLALGSGTRNTDTQYF. The CDR3 DNA is TGTGCCAGCAGCTTGGCCCTGGGTAGCGGGACCCGAAACACAGATACGCAGTATTTT.

This clone was picked up one time. The CDR3 loop reads CASSEWGVPNNEQFF. CDR3 nucleotides: TGTGCCAGCAGTGAATGGGGTGTCCCGAACAATGAGCAGTTCTTC. This chain joins TRBV6-1 and TRBJ2-1; D remains ambiguous. V was cut by 2 bases and J by 5 bases, with 13 bases left in between. Germline V CDR1 and CDR2: MNHNS, SASEGT. The CDR3 loop spans 15 amino acids.

The chain is built from TRBV6-5 and TRBJ2-2; TRBD1 aligns across 7 bases. J lost 6 bases, V lost 2 bases, and 3 bases had no gene match. CDR3 size: 14 residues. CDR1 is MNHEY and CDR2 is SVGAGI in the germline V gene. For the CDR3, the DNA is TGTGCCAGCAGTTACGGGACAGCTGCCGGGGAGCTGTTTTTT. Its protein is CASSYGTAAGELFF.

This rearrangement joins TRBV10-2 to TRBJ2-1; 10 nucleotides match TRBD1. Germline CDR1 is WSHSY and CDR2 is SAAADI. CDR3 length: 16 residues. V was pared by 6 bases and J by 3 bases, with 8 bases of the junction left unmatched. The CDR3, as DNA: TGCGCCAGCAGAGATATCGGGACAGGGGTCTACAATGAGCAGTTCTTC. Translated, it gives CASRDIGTGVYNEQFF.

This clone came up once. The chain combines TRBV19 with TRBJ2-1; 8 bases fit TRBD2. This CDR3 is 14 amino acids long. With 6 bases clipped from V and 6 bases from J, the junction kept 7 bases outside the gene matches. CDR1 is LNHDA and CDR2 is SQIVND in the germline V gene (reference sequence). CDR3 nucleotides: TGTGCCAGTAGAAGGACTAGCAGGGGCAATGAGCAGTTCTTC. As protein: CASRRTSRGNEQFF.

The genes are TRBV23-1 and TRBJ2-4; tentative D call: TRBD2 (5 bases). TRBV23-1 carries the ORF label, with uncertain function. V lost 10 bases and J lost 2, with 18 bases in between. There are 15 residues in the CDR3. For the CDR3, the DNA is TGCGCCACCACGCCGGGGATTGGGACCAAAAACATTCAGTACTTC. Its protein product is CATTPGIGTKNIQYF.

J is TRBJ1-5 and V is TRBV28; the D is unclear. The germline gives CDR1 MDHEN, CDR2 SYDVKM. CDR3 length equals 12 residues. V lost 2 bases, J lost 5 bases, and 4 bases lay in between. The CDR3 sequence is CASSLRDQPQHF. The DNA of the CDR3 is TGTGCCAGCAGTTTACGGGATCAGCCCCAGCATTTT.

This chain uses TRBV28 with TRBJ2-1, with a weak D call TRBD2 (6 bases). V was cut by 7 bases and J by 2 bases, with 12 bases left in between. This CDR3 is built from 14 residues. From germline, CDR1 is MDHEN and CDR2 SYDVKM. CDR3: CASNSGITYNEQFF. Here the CDR3 DNA reads TGTGCCAGCAATAGCGGTATCACCTACAATGAGCAGTTCTTC.

The chain joins TRBV19 to TRBJ1-2; D gene ambiguous. This CDR3 has 13 amino acids. V was clipped by 3 bases and J by 7 bases, with 12 bases between them. Germline V gene data show CDR1 as LNHDA and CDR2 as SQIVND (reference sequence). CDR3 sequence reads: CASSIGYPFGYTF. For the CDR3, the DNA is TGTGCCAGTAGTATTGGGTACCCCTTTGGCTACACCTTC.

This chain links TRBV5-1 with TRBJ2-2, with TRBD1 matching 9 bases. The V gene's germline CDR1 is SGHRS and CDR2 YFSETQ. Trimming at V came to 0 bases and at J to 4 bases, leaving 4 bases not matched to a gene. CDR3 length equals 16 residues. DNA for the CDR3: TGCGCCAGCAGCTTGGTGGGACAGGGACCCACCGGGGAGCTGTTTTTT. Amino acids: CASSLVGQGPTGELFF.